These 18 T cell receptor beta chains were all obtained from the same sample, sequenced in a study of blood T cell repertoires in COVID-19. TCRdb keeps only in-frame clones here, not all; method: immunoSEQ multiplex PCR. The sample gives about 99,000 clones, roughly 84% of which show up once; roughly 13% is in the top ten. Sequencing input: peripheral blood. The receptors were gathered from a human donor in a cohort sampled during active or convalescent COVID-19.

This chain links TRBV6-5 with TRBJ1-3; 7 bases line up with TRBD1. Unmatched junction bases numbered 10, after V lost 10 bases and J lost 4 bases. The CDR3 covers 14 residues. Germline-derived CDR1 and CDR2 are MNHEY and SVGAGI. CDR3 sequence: CATHPTGNGNTIYF. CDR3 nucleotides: TGTGCCACCCATCCGACAGGGAACGGAAACACCATATATTTT.

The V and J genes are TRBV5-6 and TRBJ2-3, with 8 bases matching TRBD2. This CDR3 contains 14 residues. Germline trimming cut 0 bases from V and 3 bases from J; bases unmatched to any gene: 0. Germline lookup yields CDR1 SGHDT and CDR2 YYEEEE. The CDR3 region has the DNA TGTGCCAGCAGCTTGGGACTAGCGACAGATACGCAGTATTTT. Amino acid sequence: CASSLGLATDTQYF. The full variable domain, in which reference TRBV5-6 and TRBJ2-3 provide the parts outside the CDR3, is DAGVTQSPTHLIKTRGQQVTLRCSPKSGHDTVSWYQQALGQGPQFIFQYYEEEERQRGNFPDRFSGHQFPNYSSELNVNALLLGDSALYLCASSLGLATDTQYFGPGTRLTVL.

The CDR3 DNA follows: TGTGCCTGGAGTGGGCAGAATAATTCACCCCTCCACTTT. It codes for CAWSGQNNSPLHF. V and J are TRBV30 and TRBJ1-6; D is uncertain. The CDR3 consists of 13 residues. The ends were cut back, 1 base at V and 5 bases at J, with 6 bases in the middle. In germline, CDR1 is GTSNPN, CDR2 SVGIG (reference sequence).

The CDR3 is CASSLQGIRNNEQYF. The CDR3 coding sequence is TGTGCCAGCAGCTTGCAGGGAATTCGAAATAACGAGCAGTACTTC. The chain combines TRBV11-2 with TRBJ2-7; D is perhaps TRBD1 (5 bases). The CDR3 totals 15 residues. CDR1 and CDR2 (germline): SGHAT, FQNNGV. Between the trimmed V and J ends, which lost 3 bases and 5 bases, there was a span of 17 bases.

CDR3 sequence (DNA): TGTGCCAGCAGCTTAGTTCGGGGGGCCCTGCGTGAGCAGTACTTC. Amino acid sequence: CASSLVRGALREQYF. The rearrangement uses TRBV7-9 and TRBJ2-7; tentatively, D is TRBD2 (7 bases). CDR1 is SEHNR, CDR2 FQNEAQ, per germline (reference sequence). CDR3 length: 15 residues. V was clipped by 1 base and J by 7 bases, with 17 bases between them.

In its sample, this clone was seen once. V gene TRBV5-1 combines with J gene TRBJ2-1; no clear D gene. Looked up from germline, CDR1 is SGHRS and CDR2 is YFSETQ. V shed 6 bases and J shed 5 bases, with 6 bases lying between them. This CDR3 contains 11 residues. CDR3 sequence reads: CASTRDNEQFF. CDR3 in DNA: TGCGCCAGCACACGGGACAATGAGCAGTTCTTC.

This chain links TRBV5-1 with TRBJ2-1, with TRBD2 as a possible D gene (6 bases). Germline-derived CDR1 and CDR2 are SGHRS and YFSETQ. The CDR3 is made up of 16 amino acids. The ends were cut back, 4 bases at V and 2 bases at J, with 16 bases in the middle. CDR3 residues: CASSAEGQLTYNEQFF. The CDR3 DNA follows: TGCGCCAGCAGCGCGGAGGGGCAGCTGACCTACAATGAGCAGTTCTTC.

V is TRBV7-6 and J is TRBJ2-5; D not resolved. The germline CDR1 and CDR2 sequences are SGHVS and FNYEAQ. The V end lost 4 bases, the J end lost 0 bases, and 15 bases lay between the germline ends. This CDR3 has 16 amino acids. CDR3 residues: CASSSTTLSYQETQYF. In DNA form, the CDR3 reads TGTGCCAGCAGCTCCACCACTCTATCGTACCAAGAGACCCAGTACTTC.

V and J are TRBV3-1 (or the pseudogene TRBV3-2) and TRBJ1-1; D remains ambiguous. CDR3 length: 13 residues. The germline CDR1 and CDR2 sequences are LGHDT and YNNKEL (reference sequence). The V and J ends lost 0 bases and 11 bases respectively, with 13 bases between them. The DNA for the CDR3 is TGTGCCAGCAGCCAAGATTCCGCAGGTGGGGCTTTCTTT. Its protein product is CASSQDSAGGAFF.

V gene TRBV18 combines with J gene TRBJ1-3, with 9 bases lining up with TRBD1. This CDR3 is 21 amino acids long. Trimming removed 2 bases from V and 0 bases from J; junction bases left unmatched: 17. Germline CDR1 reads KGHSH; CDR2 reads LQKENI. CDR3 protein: CASSPRLPGQGGIISGNTIYF. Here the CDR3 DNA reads TGTGCCAGCTCACCAAGGCTGCCGGGACAGGGTGGGATCATCTCTGGAAACACCATATATTTT.

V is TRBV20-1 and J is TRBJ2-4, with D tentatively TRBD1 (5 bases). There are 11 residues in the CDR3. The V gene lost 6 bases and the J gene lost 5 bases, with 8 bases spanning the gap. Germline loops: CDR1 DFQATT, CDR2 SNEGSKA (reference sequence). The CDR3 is CSAGVENIQYF. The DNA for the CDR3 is TGCAGTGCAGGGGTGGAAAACATTCAGTACTTC.

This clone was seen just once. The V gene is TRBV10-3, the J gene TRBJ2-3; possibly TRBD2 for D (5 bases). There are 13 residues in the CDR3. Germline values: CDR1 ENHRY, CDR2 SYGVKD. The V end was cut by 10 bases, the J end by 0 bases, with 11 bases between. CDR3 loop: CATRGPSTDTQYF. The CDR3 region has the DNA TGTGCCACTCGAGGGCCGAGCACAGATACGCAGTATTTT.

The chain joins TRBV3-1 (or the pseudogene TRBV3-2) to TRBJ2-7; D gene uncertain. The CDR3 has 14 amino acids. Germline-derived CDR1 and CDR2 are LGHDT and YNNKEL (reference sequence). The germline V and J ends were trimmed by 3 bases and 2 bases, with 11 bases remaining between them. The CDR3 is CASSHKTLTYEQYF. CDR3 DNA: TGTGCCAGCAGCCACAAAACACTAACCTACGAGCAGTACTTC.

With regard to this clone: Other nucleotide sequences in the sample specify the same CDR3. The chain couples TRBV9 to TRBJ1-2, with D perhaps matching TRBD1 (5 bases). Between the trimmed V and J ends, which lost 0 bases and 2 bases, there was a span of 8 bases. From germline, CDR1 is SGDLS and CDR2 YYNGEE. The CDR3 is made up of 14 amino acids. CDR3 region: CASSVGQGNYGYTF. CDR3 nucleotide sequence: TGTGCCAGCAGCGTAGGGCAGGGAAACTATGGCTACACCTTC. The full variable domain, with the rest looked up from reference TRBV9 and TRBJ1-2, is DSGVTQTPKHLITATGQRVTLRCSPRSGDLSVYWYQQSLDQGLQFLIQYYNGEERAKGNILERFSAQQFPDLHSELNLSSLELGDSALYFCASSVGQGNYGYTFGSGTRLTVV.

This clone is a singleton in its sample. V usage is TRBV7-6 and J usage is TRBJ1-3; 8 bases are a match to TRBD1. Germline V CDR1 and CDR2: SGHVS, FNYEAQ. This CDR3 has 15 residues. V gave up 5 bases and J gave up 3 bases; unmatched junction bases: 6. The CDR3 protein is CASSPDGTGGNTIYF. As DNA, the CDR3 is TGTGCCAGCAGCCCGGATGGGACAGGTGGAAACACCATATATTTT. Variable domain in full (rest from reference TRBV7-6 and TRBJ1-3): GAGVSQSPRYKVTKRGQDVALRCDPISGHVSLYWYRQALGQGPEFLTYFNYEAQQDKSGLPNDRFSAERPEGSISTLTIQRTEQRDSAMYRCASSPDGTGGNTIYFGEGSWLTVV.

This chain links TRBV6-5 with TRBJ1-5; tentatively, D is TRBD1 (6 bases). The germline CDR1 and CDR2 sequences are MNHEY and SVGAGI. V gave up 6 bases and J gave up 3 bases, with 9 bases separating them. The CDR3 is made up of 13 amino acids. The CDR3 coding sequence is TGTGCCAGCAGAGGACAGCACAATCAGCCCCAGCATTTT. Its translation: CASRGQHNQPQHF.

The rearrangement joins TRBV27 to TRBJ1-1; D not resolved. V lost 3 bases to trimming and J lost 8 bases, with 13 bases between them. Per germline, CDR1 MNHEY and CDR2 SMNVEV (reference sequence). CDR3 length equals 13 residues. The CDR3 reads CASSFLERREAFF. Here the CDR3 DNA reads TGTGCCAGCAGTTTTCTGGAACGGAGAGAAGCTTTCTTT.

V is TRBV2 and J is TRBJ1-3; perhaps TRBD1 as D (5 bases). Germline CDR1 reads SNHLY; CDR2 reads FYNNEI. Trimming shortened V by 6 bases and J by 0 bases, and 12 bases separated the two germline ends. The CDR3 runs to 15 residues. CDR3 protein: CASSRTPTSGNTIYF. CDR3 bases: TGTGCCAGCAGCCGGACACCTACCTCTGGAAACACCATATATTTT.